This passage covers 9 T cell receptor beta chains from one sample sequenced in a study of blood T cell repertoires in COVID-19. Generated by immunoSEQ multiplex PCR, the TCRdb table keeps only in-frame clones and is missing some. The table shows 55,000 to 65,000 clones, with roughly four fifths occurring only once. The sequenced material came from peripheral blood. The receptors derive from a man aged 55 to 69 with COVID-19, enrolled during active disease.

The chain employs TRBV10-3 and TRBJ1-1; 7 nucleotides match TRBD1. This CDR3 has 15 residues. After removal of 10 bases from V and 1 base from J, the junction contained 12 bases not matched to a gene. Germline V gene sequence: CDR1 ENHRY, CDR2 SYGVKD. CDR3 sequence (DNA): TGTGCCAGCTCTGAACGCGGGACAGCGAACACTGAAGCTTTCTTT. It encodes CASSERGTANTEAFF.

The CDR3 region has the DNA TGCGCCAGCAGCTCAACAGGGGGTGTACTCGACGAGCAGTACTTC. It translates to CASSSTGGVLDEQYF. V gene TRBV5-1 combines with J gene TRBJ2-7; the match to TRBD1 covers 8 bases. The CDR3 runs 15 residues. Unmatched junction bases numbered 10, after V lost 3 bases and J lost 5 bases. Germline loops: CDR1 SGHRS, CDR2 YFSETQ.

This clone was detected a few times. The rearrangement joins TRBV11-2 to TRBJ2-6; no clear D. V lost 1 base to trimming and J lost 0 bases, with 7 bases between them. The CDR3 length is 16 residues. CDR1 SGHAT and CDR2 FQNNGV come from the germline V gene. The CDR3 nucleotides read TGTGCCAGCAGCTTAGTAGCCCGCTCTGGGGCCAACGTCCTGACTTTC. Translation gives CASSLVARSGANVLTF.

This chain joins TRBV5-4 and TRBJ1-4; perhaps TRBD1 as D (5 bases). CDR3 length equals 15 residues. Germline values: CDR1 SGHNT, CDR2 YYREEE (reference sequence). V shed 4 bases and J shed 5 bases, with 15 bases lying between them. As DNA, the CDR3 is TGTGCCAGCAGCCTAAATCCGGGGGGAAATGAAAAACTGTTTTTT. Protein sequence: CASSLNPGGNEKLFF.

V gene TRBV27 combines with J gene TRBJ2-7; tentatively, D is TRBD2 (7 bases). CDR1 is MNHEY and CDR2 is SMNVEV in the germline V gene (reference sequence). The CDR3 totals 12 residues. Trimming shortened V by 2 bases and J by 7 bases, and 9 bases separated the two germline ends. The CDR3 protein is CASSLRGGEQYF. The CDR3 coding sequence is TGTGCCAGCAGTTTAAGGGGGGGTGAGCAGTACTTC.

V is TRBV30 and J is TRBJ2-3; 10 bases match TRBD2. The V segment lost 3 bases and the J segment 4 bases; nucleotides outside the gene matches: 7. Germline assignment: CDR1 GTSNPN and CDR2 SVGIG (reference sequence). The CDR3 is 15 amino acids. The CDR3 here is CAWSPLAGVSDTQYF. CDR3 in DNA: TGTGCCTGGAGCCCGCTAGCGGGAGTTTCAGATACGCAGTATTTT.

In the case of this clone: Mismatch with germline at one junction end may stem from a read error. The chain is built from TRBV20-1 and TRBJ1-1; weak D call: TRBD1 (6 bases). Germline V lookup: CDR1 DFQATT, CDR2 SNEGSKA (reference sequence). The CDR3 loop spans 10 amino acids. The CDR3 loop reads CSTRRGDYTF. DNA of the CDR3: TGCAGTACCCGTAGGGGGGACTATACCTTT.

J is TRBJ2-4 and V is TRBV6-5; 10 bases match TRBD1. CDR1 MNHEY and CDR2 SVGAGI come from the germline V gene. After removal of 6 bases from V and 8 bases from J, the junction contained 10 bases not matched to a gene. The length of the CDR3 is 15 residues. Here the CDR3 DNA reads TGTGCCAGCAGAACCGGACAGGGGGTGGGTTACATTCAGTACTTC. Encoded protein: CASRTGQGVGYIQYF.

This chain connects TRBV7-2 to TRBJ2-7, with TRBD1 identical over 8 bases. The germline gives CDR1 SGHTA, CDR2 FQGNSA. The CDR3 runs to 14 residues. V was pared by 5 bases and J by 4 bases, with 7 bases of the junction left unmatched. The CDR3 DNA sequence: TGTGCCAGCAGCATAACTGACAGGGGATACGAGCAGTACTTC. This translates into CASSITDRGYEQYF.